What follows are 5 T cell receptor beta chains derived from one specimen sequenced in a study of cytomegalovirus exposure and HLA in healthy donors. In the PCR, 60 Vbeta and 13 Jbeta primers were used. Libraries were prepared by immunoSEQ multiplex PCR; TCRdb keeps only in-frame clonotypes and omits some of them. The table has 99,000 or so clones, approximately 76% seen once; the top ten hold approximately 5%. Sample: PBMCs. These receptors all come from a woman aged 18 to 35 in good health and CMV-seropositive.

The V and J genes are TRBV27 and TRBJ2-7, with TRBD2 matching 10 bases. J lost 0 bases, V lost 6 bases, and 5 bases had no gene match. Looked up from germline, CDR1 is MNHEY and CDR2 is SMNVEV (reference sequence). The CDR3 length is 15 residues. CDR3 nucleotide sequence: TGTGCCAGCAGCGTGCGACTAGCGGGCTCCTACGAGCAGTACTTC. Translation gives CASSVRLAGSYEQYF.

The CDR3 sequence is CAWSKLEAYEQYF. The CDR3 DNA sequence: TGTGCCTGGAGTAAACTAGAAGCCTACGAGCAGTACTTC. This chain uses TRBV30 with TRBJ2-7; weak D call: TRBD2 (5 bases). This CDR3 has 13 residues. CDR1 is GTSNPN, CDR2 SVGIG, per germline (reference sequence). V shed 2 bases and J shed 2 bases, with 10 bases lying between them.

This clone was seen a handful of times. Relative to the germline gene, one junction end is altered; a read error may explain this. Other DNA variants within this sample encode the same CDR3. This chain uses TRBV19 with TRBJ1-3, with no clear D. CDR1 LNHDA and CDR2 SQIVND come from the germline V gene (reference sequence). The CDR3 loop spans 15 amino acids. The DNA of the CDR3 is TGTGCCAGTAGTATGCGGGGTAGCTCTGGGAACACCATATATTTT. The encoded protein is CASSMRGSSGNTIYF.

V is TRBV19 and J is TRBJ1-4, with D unresolved. Germline V lookup: CDR1 LNHDA, CDR2 SQIVND (reference sequence). Trimming stripped 1 base from V and 4 bases from J, with 13 bases between. The CDR3 consists of 16 residues. This CDR3 is CASSIGVGGVNEKLFF. CDR3 bases: TGTGCCAGTAGTATAGGAGTTGGCGGGGTTAATGAAAAACTGTTTTTT.

This clone has just a few counts. The chain couples TRBV5-6 to TRBJ2-1, with TRBD1 as a possible D gene (6 bases). This CDR3 has 16 amino acids. Germline CDR1 SGHDT, CDR2 YYEEEE. Between the trimmed V and J ends, which lost 4 bases and 8 bases, there was a span of 22 bases. In DNA, the CDR3 is TGTGCCAGCAGCCAATACCTCACAGGGATGGGGGATGAGCAGTTCTTC. Its protein product is CASSQYLTGMGDEQFF.